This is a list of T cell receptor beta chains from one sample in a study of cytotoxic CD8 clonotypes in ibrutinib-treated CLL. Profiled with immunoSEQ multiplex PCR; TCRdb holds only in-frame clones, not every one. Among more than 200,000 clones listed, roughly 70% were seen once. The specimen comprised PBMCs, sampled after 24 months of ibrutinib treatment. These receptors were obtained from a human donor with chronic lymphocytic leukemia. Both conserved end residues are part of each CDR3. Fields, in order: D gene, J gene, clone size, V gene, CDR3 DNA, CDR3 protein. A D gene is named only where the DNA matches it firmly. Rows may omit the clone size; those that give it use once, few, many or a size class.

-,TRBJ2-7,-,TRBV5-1,TGCGCCAGCAGCTTGGACCGACTTAACATCTACGAGCAGTACTTC,CASSLDRLNIYEQYF
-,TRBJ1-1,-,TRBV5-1,TGCGCCAGCAGCCCCATAGGCGCGGATCGGGCTTTCTTT,CASSPIGADRAFF
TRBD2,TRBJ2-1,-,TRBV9,TGTGCCAGCAGCGTGGGTCTGGCGGGAGATTCCAATGAGCAGTTCTTC,CASSVGLAGDSNEQFF
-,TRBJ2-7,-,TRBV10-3,TGTGCCATCAGTGAGTCTGGATCCTACGAGCAGTACTTC,CAISESGSYEQYF
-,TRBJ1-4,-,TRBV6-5,TGTGCCAGCACCCGCGACAGAACTAATGAAAAACTGTTTTTT,CASTRDRTNEKLFF
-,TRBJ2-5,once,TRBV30,TGTGCCTGGATGCAGCAAGAGACCCAGTACTTC,CAWMQQETQYF
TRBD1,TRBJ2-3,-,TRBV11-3,TGTGCCAGCAGCTTAACAGGGGTTGGCACAGATACGCAGTATTTT,CASSLTGVGTDTQYF
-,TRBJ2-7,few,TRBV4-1,TGCGCCAGCAGCCAAGTAAGTCCTGACTACGAGCAGTACTTC,CASSQVSPDYEQYF
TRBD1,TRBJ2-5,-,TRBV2,TGTGCCAGCAGGGCGACAGGGTCAGGGGAGACCCAGTACTTC,CASRATGSGETQYF
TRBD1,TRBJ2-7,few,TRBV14,TGTGCCAGCAGCCATTGGACAGGGATCTACGAGCAGTACTTC,CASSHWTGIYEQYF
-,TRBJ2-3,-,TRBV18,TGTGCCAGCTCAATCCGCGGTCTCGAGGCAGATACGCAGTATTTT,CASSIRGLEADTQYF
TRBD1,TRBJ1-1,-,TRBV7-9,TGTGCCAGCAGCTCCCCCCGGGACAGGGCCCCTGCCACTGAAGCTTTCTTT,CASSSPRDRAPATEAFF
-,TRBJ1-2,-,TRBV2,TGTGCCAGCAGTGATACTACATTCCACATCTATGGCTACACCTTC,CASSDTTFHIYGYTF
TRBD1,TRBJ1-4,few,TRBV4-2,TGTGCCAGCAGCCAAGGACAGGGGGATAATGAAAAACTGTTTTTT,CASSQGQGDNEKLFF
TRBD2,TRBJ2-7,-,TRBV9,TGTGCCAGCAGCGTAGCGGGAGGGCCAGGGAACGAGCAGTACTTC,CASSVAGGPGNEQYF
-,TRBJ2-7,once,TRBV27,TGTGCCAGCAGTTTAAAAAATGGAGGGCGGACCACCTACGAGCAGTACTTC,CASSLKNGGRTTYEQYF
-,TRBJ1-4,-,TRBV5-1,TGCGCCAGCAGCTTCGCCCTAGGGAGCGGACTGTTTTTT,CASSFALGSGLFF
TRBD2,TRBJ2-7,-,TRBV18,TGTGCCAGCTCACCGAACCTAGCGGGAGGAGTTCACGAGCAGTACTTC,CASSPNLAGGVHEQYF
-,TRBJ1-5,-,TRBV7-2,TGTGCCAGCAGCTTAGGGACTAGCAATCAGCCCCAGCATTTT,CASSLGTSNQPQHF
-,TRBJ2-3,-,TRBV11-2,TGTGCCAGCAGCTCCCTAGTTGCGTTTGCCACAGATACGCAGTATTTT,CASSSLVAFATDTQYF
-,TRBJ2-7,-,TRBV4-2,TGTGCCAGCAGCTTAAAACCCTACGAGCAGTACTTC,CASSLKPYEQYF
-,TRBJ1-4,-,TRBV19,TGTGCCAGTAGTATAGAGGGGGCTGGAAAACTGTTTTTT,CASSIEGAGKLFF
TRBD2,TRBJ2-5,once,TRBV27,TGTGCCAGCAGTTTTTTGGCGGGAGTAGGGGAGACCCAGTACTTC,CASSFLAGVGETQYF
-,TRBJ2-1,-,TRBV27,TGTGCCAGCAGTTTCAGCTCCTACAATGAGCAGTTCTTC,CASSFSSYNEQFF